This T cell receptor (beta chain) is from a study of T cells in Graves' hyperthyroidism and ophthalmopathy. V dropped 3 bases and J dropped 7 bases, with 19 bases sitting between them. The CDR3 runs to 17 residues. This clonotype has ten or more counts. TCR beta CDR3 region amplification was performed from RNA transcripts. Primed by the HTBI set, a first-round RT-PCR was run on the TCR CDR3. Using its own MiXCR run on the multiplex PCR reads, TCRdb lists one record per CDR3 protein. The top ten hold under 40% of the sample, which has some 300,000 distinct CDR3 sequences, approximately 18% seen once. The sequence derives from a man in his fifties or sixties with Graves' ophthalmopathy. This rearrangement joins TRBV12-3 or TRBV12-4 to TRBJ1-6; TRBD1 might be the D (5 bases). Sequenced sample: blood. The DNA of the CDR3 is TGTGCCAGCAGTTTCGCGGGAGGGACGCTTGGCAATTCACCCCTCCACTTT. This codes for CASSFAGGTLGNSPLHF.